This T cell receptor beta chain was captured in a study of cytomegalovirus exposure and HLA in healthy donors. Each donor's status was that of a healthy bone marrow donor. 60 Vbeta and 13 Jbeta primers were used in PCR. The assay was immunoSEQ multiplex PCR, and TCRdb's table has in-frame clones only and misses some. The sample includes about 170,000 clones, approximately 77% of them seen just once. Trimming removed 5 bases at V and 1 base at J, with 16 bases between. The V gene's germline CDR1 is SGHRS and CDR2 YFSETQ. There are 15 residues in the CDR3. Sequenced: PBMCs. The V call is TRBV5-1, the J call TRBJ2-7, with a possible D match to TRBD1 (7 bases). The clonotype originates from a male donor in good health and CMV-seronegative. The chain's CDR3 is CASRLAGQTSYEQYF. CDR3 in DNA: TGCGCCAGCAGGCTCGCGGGACAGACATCCTACGAGCAGTACTTC.